These 19 T cell receptor beta chains share one sample of origin, sequenced in a study of T-cell memory formation after mild COVID-19. One entry per CDR3 protein, called by TCRdb with MiXCR from the 5' RACE reads. The sample has around 390,000 distinct CDR3 sequences, about 17% seen once. The sequenced sample consisted of PBMCs or a T cell subset sorted from them (not recorded which). The receptors were gathered from a man between 18 and 35 years old who had mild COVID-19 (a few samples of this study predate the infection). Cell type and time point are not known.

This clonotype occurred a few times. This chain uses TRBV4-1 with TRBJ2-7, with D perhaps matching TRBD1 (6 bases). The length of the CDR3 is 17 residues. CDR1 and CDR2 (germline): MGHRA, YSYEKL. Trimming stripped 2 bases from V and 0 bases from J, with 17 bases between. CDR3 DNA: TGCGCCAGCAGCCAATCGACCGGACAGCGGAGCTCCTACGAGCAGTACTTC. This encodes CASSQSTGQRSSYEQYF.

V and J are TRBV4-1 and TRBJ2-1, with D perhaps TRBD1 (6 bases). CDR3 length: 15 residues. The V gene lost 2 bases and the J gene lost 10 bases, with 18 bases spanning the gap. The germline V gene encodes CDR1 MGHRA and CDR2 YSYEKL. CDR3 bases: TGCGCCAGCAGCCAAAGGGGGAGCCTCAAAATGGAGCAGTTCTTC. Translation: CASSQRGSLKMEQFF.

The V call is TRBV7-6, the J call TRBJ2-3; no clear D gene. The CDR3 contains 13 residues. V was pared by 1 base and J by 6 bases, with 8 bases between. Germline V gives CDR1 SGHVS, CDR2 FNYEAQ. CDR3 coding DNA: TGTGCCAGCAGCTTAGTGACGACGGATACGCAGTATTTT. It encodes CASSLVTTDTQYF.

The chain is built from TRBV5-6 and TRBJ2-2; possibly TRBD2 for D (5 bases). Germline V gene lookup returns CDR1 SGHDT and CDR2 YYEEEE. V shed 1 base and J shed 3 bases, with 10 bases lying between them. There are 15 residues in the CDR3. The CDR3 DNA sequence: TGTGCCAGCAGCTTGATCGGGAAGGACACCGGGGAGCTGTTTTTT. This translates into CASSLIGKDTGELFF.

The rearrangement joins TRBV6-5 to TRBJ2-4; TRBD1 matches at 8 bases. The CDR3 sequence is 14 residues long. V shed 8 bases and J 7 bases; nucleotides not matched to a gene: 10. Germline V gene sequence: CDR1 MNHEY, CDR2 SVGAGI. In DNA form, the CDR3 reads TGTGCCAGCGCTAATCAAGACAGGGGTAACATTCAGTACTTC. Translated: CASANQDRGNIQYF.

This CDR3 reads CASSAQGQLTEAFF. The CDR3 bases are TGTGCCAGCAGCGCCCAGGGACAGCTCACTGAAGCTTTCTTT. The genes are TRBV9 and TRBJ1-1; 7 nucleotides match TRBD1. CDR3 length: 14 amino acids. Germline V gene data show CDR1 as SGDLS and CDR2 as YYNGEE. V was pared by 3 bases and J by 4 bases, with 6 bases of the junction left unmatched.

The genes are TRBV6-5 and TRBJ1-6; D is unclear. Germline values: CDR1 MNHEY, CDR2 SVGAGI. The CDR3 runs 15 residues. The ends were cut back, 6 bases at V and 6 bases at J, with 15 bases in the middle. CDR3 in amino acids: CASSRAGGLNSPLHF. DNA for the CDR3: TGTGCCAGCAGCCGAGCGGGCGGTCTTAATTCACCCCTCCACTTT.

This clonotype was recorded at least ten times. The chain combines TRBV5-1 with TRBJ1-5; the match to TRBD1 covers 9 bases. The length of the CDR3 is 15 residues. V gave up 4 bases and J gave up 3 bases; unmatched junction bases: 5. The germline CDR1 and CDR2 sequences are SGHRS and YFSETQ. The CDR3 loop is CASSVGTGYNQPQHF. For the CDR3, the DNA is TGCGCCAGCAGCGTAGGGACAGGGTACAATCAGCCCCAGCATTTT.

This clonotype was detected only once. The chain joins TRBV4-1 to TRBJ1-2; the D gene is possibly TRBD1 (5 bases). V gave up 0 bases and J gave up 11 bases, with 16 bases separating them. Germline V CDR1 and CDR2: MGHRA, YSYEKL. The CDR3 is 14 amino acids. CDR3 amino acids: CASSQERQPSGYTF. The CDR3 region has the DNA TGCGCCAGCAGCCAAGAGCGACAGCCCAGTGGATACACCTTC.

This clonotype has more than one count but fewer than ten. This sequence joins TRBV5-6 and TRBJ1-2, with D tentatively TRBD1 (5 bases). Germline values: CDR1 SGHDT, CDR2 YYEEEE. The CDR3 has 13 amino acids. The germline V and J ends were trimmed by 3 bases and 6 bases, with 12 bases remaining between them. The CDR3 nucleotides are TGTGCCAGCAGCTCCGGGGGGATCGATGGCTACACCTTC. Translating gives CASSSGGIDGYTF.

The sample holds many counts of this clonotype. This sequence joins TRBV7-2 and TRBJ2-1; D gene ambiguous. V was cut by 5 bases and J by 10 bases, with 12 bases left in between. This CDR3 region has 12 residues. Per the germline V gene, CDR1 is SGHTA and CDR2 is FQGNSA. DNA of the CDR3: TGTGCCAGCAGCCCCCGGGTTACCGAGCAGTTCTTC. Protein sequence: CASSPRVTEQFF.

There are a few counts of this clonotype. V gene TRBV14 combines with J gene TRBJ1-1; D is undetermined. V was pared by 2 bases and J by 1 base, with 11 bases between. The CDR3 has 15 residues. The germline V gene encodes CDR1 SGHDN and CDR2 FVKESK. CDR3 protein: CASSQLGSGNTEAFF. The CDR3 bases are TGTGCCAGCAGCCAATTAGGGTCGGGGAACACTGAAGCTTTCTTT.

With regard to this clonotype: At one of its ends the junction is not consistent with the germline gene, which may arise from a read error. J is TRBJ1-1 and V is TRBV5-1; tentatively, D is TRBD1 (5 bases). Germline V gene lookup returns CDR1 SGHRS and CDR2 YFSETQ. This CDR3 has 14 amino acids. DNA for the CDR3: TGCGCCAGCAGCCCCGTGACAGCCAACACTGAAGCTCTCTTT. Translated: CASSPVTANTEALF.

The J gene is TRBJ1-2, the V gene TRBV6-6; D is unresolved. Germline V CDR1 and CDR2: MNHNY, SVGAGI (reference sequence). The length of the CDR3 is 17 residues. Between the trimmed V and J ends, which lost 0 bases and 4 bases, there was a span of 18 bases. The CDR3 DNA sequence: TGTGCCAGCAGTTACTCGCACGGAACAGATGATCCCTATGGCTACACCTTC. Translating gives CASSYSHGTDDPYGYTF.

This clonotype was found many times. V and J are TRBV5-1 and TRBJ1-2, with D unclear. The CDR3 contains 14 residues. With 0 bases removed from V and 0 bases from J, the gap between germline ends came to 6 bases. CDR1 SGHRS and CDR2 YFSETQ come from the germline V gene. As DNA, the CDR3 is TGCGCCAGCAGCTTGGAATCCACTAACTATGGCTACACCTTC. Protein sequence: CASSLESTNYGYTF.

This clonotype has just a few counts. The gene calls are TRBV7-9 and TRBJ1-1; 9 bases line up with TRBD1. Germline CDR1 SEHNR, CDR2 FQNEAQ (reference sequence). With V trimmed by 5 bases and J by 6 bases, 10 bases remained unmatched. The CDR3 has 15 amino acids. CDR3 in DNA: TGTGCCAGCAGCCCGAGGACAGGGGTAAACGCTGAAGCTTTCTTT. It codes for CASSPRTGVNAEAFF.

This clonotype was counted between two and nine times. The chain recombines TRBV4-3 with TRBJ2-7, with D possibly matching TRBD1 (6 bases). Germline CDR1 and CDR2: LGHNA and YSLEER. The CDR3 loop spans 14 amino acids. V was cut by 6 bases and J by 0 bases, with 12 bases left in between. Here the CDR3 DNA reads TGCGCCAGCAGTTGGGGGACACCCTCCTACGAGCAGTACTTC. This sequence encodes CASSWGTPSYEQYF.

The DNA for the CDR3 is TGTGCCACCAGCAGAGATAGGGGGGCGGGCAATGAGCAGTTCTTC. Its translation is CATSRDRGAGNEQFF. The chain has TRBV15 and TRBJ2-1; perhaps D is TRBD1 or TRBD2 (6 bases each). The germline V gene has CDR1 LNHNV and CDR2 YYDKDF (reference sequence). The CDR3 length is 15 residues. The V end lost 0 bases, the J end lost 6 bases, and 12 bases lay between the germline ends.

This clonotype was recorded many times. The V and J genes are TRBV10-3 and TRBJ1-2; tentative D call: TRBD1 (6 bases). Germline CDR1 and CDR2: ENHRY and SYGVKD. The CDR3 has 14 amino acids. Trimming shortened V by 5 bases and J by 2 bases, and 12 bases separated the two germline ends. The CDR3 here is CAISPSGENYGYTF. CDR3 nucleotide sequence: TGTGCCATCAGTCCCTCAGGGGAAAACTATGGCTACACCTTC.